Presented here are 26 T cell receptor beta chains from one specimen sequenced in a study of T-cell memory formation after mild COVID-19. TCRdb fed the 5' RACE reads into MiXCR, producing one record per CDR3 protein. The sample consists of 75,000 to 95,000 distinct CDR3 sequences, more than 12% of them appearing once. The sample taken for sequencing was PBMCs or a T cell subset sorted from them (not recorded which). The receptors originated from a man aged 18 to 29 who had mild COVID-19 (a few samples of this study predate the infection). Cell type and time point are not known.

This clonotype was seen only a few times. The rearrangement joins TRBV5-1 to TRBJ1-2, with D unresolved. Germline V gene lookup returns CDR1 SGHRS and CDR2 YFSETQ. The length of the CDR3 is 18 residues. V was pared by 1 base and J by 4 bases, with 23 bases between. CDR3 in amino acids: CASSLYWPRPDRFYGYTF. The CDR3 DNA sequence: TGCGCCAGCAGCTTGTATTGGCCCCGGCCCGATCGCTTCTATGGCTACACCTTC.

The chain employs TRBV7-9 and TRBJ2-3; D is possibly TRBD1 or TRBD2 (5 bases each). This CDR3 has 19 amino acids. Deletions cut 2 bases from V and 4 bases from J, with 25 bases between. From germline, CDR1 is SEHNR and CDR2 FQNEAQ (reference sequence). DNA of the CDR3: TGTGCCAGCAGCTTATCTTATCTTCCGGGACCACCTGGATCAGATACGCAGTATTTT. It codes for CASSLSYLPGPPGSDTQYF.

This clonotype showed up just a few times. The chain links TRBV10-1 to TRBJ2-5; a possible D gene is TRBD1 (6 bases). The CDR3 consists of 15 residues. Looked up from germline, CDR1 is WNHNN and CDR2 is SYGVQD (reference sequence). V lost 6 bases and J lost 6, with 20 bases in between. The chain's CDR3 is CASRSGTSPNQTQYF. The CDR3 coding sequence is TGCGCCAGCAGATCCGGGACAAGCCCTAATCAGACCCAGTACTTC.

The chain uses TRBV7-9 and TRBJ1-1; the D is unclear. The ends were cut back, 1 base at V and 3 bases at J, with 9 bases in the middle. The CDR3 is made up of 14 amino acids. Germline lookup yields CDR1 SEHNR and CDR2 FQNEAQ (reference sequence). The CDR3 DNA reads as TGTGCCAGCAGCTTAGTAATGTGGTACACTGAAGCTTTCTTT. This codes for CASSLVMWYTEAFF.

The chain combines TRBV25-1 with TRBJ1-2; D is possibly TRBD1 (5 bases). Germline loops: CDR1 MGHDK, CDR2 SYGVNS. There are 14 residues in the CDR3. Trimming removed 4 bases from V and 2 bases from J, with 11 bases in between. In nucleotides, the CDR3 is TGTGCCAGCAGTGTCCAGGGCGGGAACTATGGCTACACCTTC. Translating it yields CASSVQGGNYGYTF.

The chain recombines TRBV7-2 with TRBJ2-5, with D perhaps TRBD2 (6 bases). The V gene's germline CDR1 is SGHTA and CDR2 FQGNSA. The CDR3 has 16 amino acids. With 1 base removed from V and 1 base from J, the gap between germline ends came to 13 bases. The CDR3 loop is CASSLDLSGLQETQYF. The CDR3 DNA reads TGTGCCAGCAGCTTAGATCTCAGCGGGCTCCAAGAGACCCAGTACTTC.

This clonotype was seen a handful of times. This sequence joins TRBV7-9 and TRBJ2-3; D unresolved. CDR1 is SEHNR and CDR2 is FQNEAQ in the germline V gene (reference sequence). The CDR3 consists of 13 residues. Trimming left V 5 bases short and J 6 bases short, with 12 bases between. CDR3 residues: CASSPTSMDTQYF. CDR3 coding DNA: TGTGCCAGCAGCCCGACGAGCATGGATACGCAGTATTTT. The full variable domain, in which reference TRBV7-9 and TRBJ2-3 provide the parts outside the CDR3, is DTGVSQNPRHKITKRGQNVTFRCDPISEHNRLYWYRQTLGQGPEFLTYFQNEAQLEKSRLLSDRFSAERPKGSFSTLEIQRTEQGDSAMYLCASSPTSMDTQYFGPGTRLTVL.

This clonotype was seen only a few times. The chain couples TRBV9 to TRBJ2-5, with a weak D call TRBD2 (5 bases). Trimming cost V 1 base and J 2 bases, with 9 bases left between them. The CDR3 is made up of 14 amino acids. Germline V gene lookup returns CDR1 SGDLS and CDR2 YYNGEE. CDR3 nucleotides: TGTGCCAGCAGCGTATACGGGGAGCAAGAGACCCAGTACTTC. This gives the protein CASSVYGEQETQYF.

This clonotype was picked up a small number of times. J is TRBJ2-3 and V is TRBV4-3; TRBD2 matches at 10 bases. The J segment lost 0 bases and the V segment lost 0 bases, leaving 18 bases of the junction unmatched. The CDR3 extends over 22 amino acids. Germline V gives CDR1 LGHNA, CDR2 YSLEER. CDR3 sequence: CASSQDGSKAGGFTTSTDTQYF. The CDR3 DNA reads TGCGCCAGCAGCCAAGATGGGAGTAAAGCGGGGGGGTTTACAACTAGCACAGATACGCAGTATTTT.

This clonotype was observed a handful of times. The chain employs TRBV13 and TRBJ2-5, with no clear D. V was clipped by 6 bases and J by 5 bases, with 13 bases between them. The CDR3 is made up of 13 amino acids. Germline-derived CDR1 and CDR2 are PRHDT and FYEKMQ (reference sequence). CDR3 loop: CASRPRFLETQYF. CDR3 sequence (DNA): TGTGCCAGCAGACCGCGGTTCTTGGAGACCCAGTACTTC.

This clonotype has only a few counts. The chain uses TRBV9 and TRBJ2-3, with unresolved D. The V gene lost 4 bases and the J gene lost 6 bases, with 21 bases spanning the gap. Germline assignment: CDR1 SGDLS and CDR2 YYNGEE. The CDR3 has 16 amino acids. Here the CDR3 reads CASSKRSERWMDTQYF. CDR3 sequence (DNA): TGTGCCAGCAGCAAACGTTCAGAGCGATGGATGGATACGCAGTATTTT.

This clonotype came up a few times. The chain is built from TRBV19 and TRBJ1-2; D perhaps matches TRBD1 (5 bases). There are 13 residues in the CDR3. CDR1 is LNHDA, CDR2 SQIVND, per germline (reference sequence). V was cut by 2 bases and J by 4 bases, with 8 bases left in between. In DNA, the CDR3 is TGTGCCAGTAGTATACCAGGGTCCTATGGCTACACCTTC. It is translated as CASSIPGSYGYTF.

This clonotype was seen more than once but under ten times. This chain connects TRBV7-6 to TRBJ2-1; 7 nucleotides line up with TRBD2. CDR1 is SGHVS, CDR2 FNYEAQ, per germline. V lost 6 bases to trimming and J lost 4 bases; unmatched junction nucleotides: 6. The CDR3 contains 14 residues. CDR3 in amino acids: CASRWRGSYNEQFF. The CDR3 DNA reads as TGTGCCAGCAGATGGCGGGGGAGTTACAATGAGCAGTTCTTC.

This clonotype was seen a handful of times. V gene TRBV11-2 combines with J gene TRBJ2-7; D might be TRBD1 (6 bases). Trimming removed 3 bases from V and 5 bases from J, with 20 bases in between. This CDR3 has 16 residues. Germline CDR1 reads SGHAT; CDR2 reads FQNNGV. The CDR3 loop is CASSFLSEGRGDEQYF. The CDR3 DNA reads as TGTGCCAGCAGCTTCCTCTCGGAAGGCAGGGGCGACGAGCAGTACTTC.

This clonotype came up a few times. The chain has TRBV15 and TRBJ2-6; D is tentatively TRBD1 or TRBD2 (5 bases each). The CDR3 length is 15 residues. V was pared by 8 bases and J by 0 bases, with 11 bases between. Germline-derived CDR1 and CDR2 are LNHNV and YYDKDF (reference sequence). In DNA form, the CDR3 reads TGTGCCACCGGGACGGGTTTCTCTGGGGCCAACGTCCTGACTTTC. It specifies CATGTGFSGANVLTF.

This chain joins TRBV7-2 and TRBJ2-3, with D unresolved. This CDR3 has 10 amino acids. Trimming took off 7 bases at V and 3 bases at J, with 2 bases between the two ends. CDR1 and CDR2 from the germline V gene are SGHTA and FQGNSA. CDR3 in amino acids: CASKTDTQYF. CDR3 nucleotides: TGTGCCAGCAAGACAGATACGCAGTATTTT. The full variable domain, rest sourced from reference TRBV7-2 and TRBJ2-3, is GAGVSQSPSNKVTEKGKDVELRCDPISGHTALYWYRQSLGQGLEFLIYFQGNSAPDKSGLPSDRFSAERTGGSVSTLTIQRTQQEDSAVYLCASKTDTQYFGPGTRLTVL.

This clonotype was recorded many times. The chain recombines TRBV4-3 with TRBJ1-1; D is unresolved. V was cut by 1 base and J by 3 bases, with 12 bases left in between. Germline V gene lookup returns CDR1 LGHNA and CDR2 YSLEER. This CDR3 has 15 amino acids. CDR3 residues: CASSQGAGLDTEAFF. The CDR3 coding sequence is TGCGCCAGCAGCCAAGGTGCGGGGTTGGACACTGAAGCTTTCTTT.

This clonotype was found a few times. The chain recombines TRBV27 with TRBJ2-5, with D hard to call. Trimming removed 3 bases at V and 4 bases at J, with 9 bases between. Germline-derived CDR1 and CDR2 are MNHEY and SMNVEV (reference sequence). CDR3 length: 13 amino acids. The CDR3 here is CASSLGTGETQYF. The CDR3 DNA sequence: TGTGCCAGCAGTTTGGGCACCGGAGAGACCCAGTACTTC.

About this clonotype itself: The junction departs from the called germline gene at one end, perhaps through a read error. CDR3 in DNA: TGTGCCAGCAGCGAAGATCAGGCCCTGGCTTTCTTT. Translation: CASSEDQALAFF. The V gene is TRBV2, the J gene TRBJ1-1; D not resolved. The CDR3 extends over 12 amino acids. The V gene's germline CDR1 is SNHLY and CDR2 FYNNEI.

The table lists this clonotype with many counts. This chain joins TRBV7-6 and TRBJ2-1, with TRBD2 as a possible D gene (5 bases). Trimming took 3 bases from V and 9 from J, leaving 6 bases between them. Germline V gene data show CDR1 as SGHVS and CDR2 as FNYEAQ. The CDR3 loop spans 11 amino acids. As DNA, the CDR3 is TGTGCCAGCAGCTTCGGAGGTGAGCAGTTCTTC. Amino acid sequence: CASSFGGEQFF.

The chain couples TRBV20-1 to TRBJ2-7; D might be TRBD1 (5 bases). Germline V CDR1 and CDR2: DFQATT, SNEGSKA (reference sequence). V lost 1 base, J lost 4 bases, and 11 bases lay in between. The CDR3 is 13 residues long. Here the CDR3 reads CSARAQTEYEQYF. CDR3 coding DNA: TGCAGTGCTAGAGCCCAGACAGAATACGAGCAGTACTTC.

This clonotype was recorded a few times. This rearrangement joins TRBV7-6 to TRBJ2-2, with D uncertain. Trimming shortened V by 5 bases and J by 4 bases, and 14 bases separated the two germline ends. Germline CDR1 reads SGHVS; CDR2 reads FNYEAQ. CDR3 length equals 15 residues. For the CDR3, the DNA is TGTGCCAGCAGCCAAACCGACGGGTTCACCGGGGAGCTGTTTTTT. Protein sequence: CASSQTDGFTGELFF.

The V gene is TRBV27, the J gene TRBJ2-1, with D perhaps TRBD2 (5 bases). Germline V CDR1 and CDR2: MNHEY, SMNVEV (reference sequence). Trimming took off 3 bases at V and 8 bases at J, with 8 bases between the two ends. The CDR3 spans 12 residues. The CDR3 sequence: CASSFWGDEQFF. The DNA for the CDR3 is TGTGCCAGCAGTTTTTGGGGAGATGAGCAGTTCTTC.

The J gene is TRBJ2-3, the V gene TRBV29-1; D is uncertain. Germline V gives CDR1 SQVTM, CDR2 ANQGSEA. V was cut by 5 bases and J by 4 bases, with 10 bases left in between. The CDR3 sequence is 12 residues long. This CDR3 reads CSVQLRPDTQYF. DNA for the CDR3: TGCAGCGTTCAGTTGAGGCCAGATACGCAGTATTTT.

The genes are TRBV19 and TRBJ2-7; D is undetermined. The CDR3 contains 11 residues. Germline values: CDR1 LNHDA, CDR2 SQIVND (reference sequence). Deletions cut 8 bases from V and 4 bases from J, with 9 bases between. The CDR3 protein is CASGNTYEQYF. Here the CDR3 DNA reads TGTGCCAGTGGTAACACATACGAGCAGTACTTC.

A few counts support this clonotype. This chain uses TRBV4-3 with TRBJ2-6, with D maybe TRBD2 (6 bases). Trimming took off 0 bases at V and 4 bases at J, with 10 bases between the two ends. This CDR3 comprises 16 residues. Germline V gene data show CDR1 as LGHNA and CDR2 as YSLEER. CDR3 DNA: TGCGCCAGCAGCCAAGAAGGAGGGAGCGGGGCCAACGTCCTGACTTTC. This translates into CASSQEGGSGANVLTF.